What follows is one T cell receptor beta chain and its context. As to time point: newly diagnosed, previously untreated cHL patient sample. The study purified CD4+ T cells from thawed PBMCs using magnetic negative selection. Only in-frame clones appear in the TCRdb table, and some are missing; sequencing was by immunoSEQ multiplex PCR. The profile shows fewer than 35,000 clones, less than 90% of them singletons. The length of the CDR3 is 15 residues. Germline assignment: CDR1 SGHTA and CDR2 FQGTGA. V shed 8 bases, J shed 7 bases, and the junction held 11 bases outside the gene matches. These data belong to a study of PD-1 blockade in classical Hodgkin lymphoma.

Sequencing used CD4+ T cells from blood. The V and J genes are TRBV7-3 and TRBJ2-1; 10 bases map to TRBD2. The origin of this receptor is a human donor with classical Hodgkin lymphoma. The CDR3 nucleotides are TGTGCCAGCTTAGGGGGCCTAGCGGGAGAGAATGAGCAGTTCTTC. Translated: CASLGGLAGENEQFF.